A single sample is the source of the 8 T cell receptor beta chains below, sequenced in a study of blood T cells in healthy people across ages. A second PCR, run for about 7 to 11 cycles, used a sample-barcoded 5' primer plus a J-beta primer mix. MiXCR, applied by TCRdb to the 5' RACE reads, yields one record per CDR3 protein. Among about 280,000 distinct CDR3 sequences listed, around 27% were seen once. Sequencing was carried out using blood. Receptor source: a woman aged 70 to 79 in good health.

The V gene is TRBV12-3 or TRBV12-4, the J gene TRBJ1-1; D is undetermined. CDR3 length: 15 amino acids. With 2 bases removed from V and 1 base from J, the gap between germline ends came to 11 bases. The CDR3: CASSLFAGGNTEAFF. CDR3 bases: TGTGCCAGCAGTTTATTTGCAGGAGGGAACACTGAAGCTTTCTTT.

This clonotype appeared a few times. This chain links TRBV11-1 with TRBJ2-1; no definite D call. V was clipped by 2 bases and J by 8 bases, with 7 bases between them. Germline V gives CDR1 SGHAT, CDR2 FQDESV (reference sequence). This CDR3 is built from 12 residues. This CDR3 reads CASSLSAYEQFF. DNA of the CDR3: TGTGCCAGCAGCTTATCGGCGTATGAGCAGTTCTTC.

Turning to this clonotype: An end of the junction differs from the germline gene, which may be a read error. The V call is TRBV19, the J call TRBJ2-6; D possibly uses TRBD1 or TRBD2 (5 bases each). CDR1 LNHDA and CDR2 SQIVND come from the germline V gene (reference sequence). This CDR3 is 19 amino acids long. The CDR3 DNA reads TGTGCCAGTAGTGCCATAGTAGGGTTGGGGGATTCTGGGGCCAACGTCCCGACTTTC. This codes for CASSAIVGLGDSGANVPTF.

The rearrangement links TRBV20-1 to TRBJ2-7; D not certain. There are 11 residues in the CDR3. The germline gives CDR1 DFQATT, CDR2 SNEGSKA (reference sequence). The ends were cut back, 3 bases at V and 4 bases at J, with 7 bases in the middle. CDR3 sequence (DNA): TGCAGTGCTAGGCAGGCTTACGAGCAGTACTTC. It translates to CSARQAYEQYF.

This clonotype showed up just a few times. This sequence joins TRBV5-1 and TRBJ2-6; 8 bases line up with TRBD1. The CDR3 extends over 19 amino acids. Germline V gene data show CDR1 as SGHRS and CDR2 as YFSETQ. With 3 bases clipped from V and 0 bases from J, the junction kept 11 bases outside the gene matches. The CDR3 DNA reads as TGCGCCAGCAGCTCAGCAAGAGGACAGGGAAGCTCTGGGGCCAACGTCCTGACTTTC. It encodes CASSSARGQGSSGANVLTF.

The V call is TRBV10-3, the J call TRBJ2-5, with D possibly TRBD2 on 6 matching bases. Matching the DNA end better, TRBJ2-1 makes the J call doubtful. This CDR3 has 14 residues. From germline, CDR1 is ENHRY and CDR2 SYGVKD. The CDR3 reads CAILPGLEANEQFF. The CDR3 DNA reads as TGTGCCATTCTACCGGGACTGGAGGCCAATGAGCAGTTCTTC.

The CDR3 region has the DNA TGCAGTGCTAGCCCCTTCGACAGGGCGATTGATGAGCAGTTCTTC. It yields the protein CSASPFDRAIDEQFF. This rearrangement joins TRBV20-1 to TRBJ2-1; 7 nucleotides match TRBD1. The CDR3 has 15 residues. Germline CDR1 and CDR2: DFQATT and SNEGSKA (reference sequence). The V gene end was trimmed by 3 bases and the J gene end by 8 bases; junction bases not matched to a gene: 13.

The chain couples TRBV5-1 to TRBJ2-7; TRBD1 agrees at 9 bases. Germline values: CDR1 SGHRS, CDR2 YFSETQ. The V and J ends lost 7 bases and 2 bases, in that order; junction bases with no gene match: 7. There are 14 residues in the CDR3. This CDR3 reads CASGSGQGTYEQYF. The CDR3 DNA is TGCGCCAGCGGCTCGGGACAGGGAACCTACGAGCAGTACTTC.